This note documents a single TCR beta chain sequence. There are many counts of this clone. Its antigen has not been determined. No base quality information exists; no much larger clone differs at one position. This entry is derived from a study of blood T cell repertoires in COVID-19 (dated by TCRdb to about 2020). For the study in its entirety: Collaborator samples came from the United States, Italy and Spain and covered acute and convalescent phases of COVID-19. Where available, HLA class I and class II types were obtained from metadata supplied by the sample provider rather than from assay-based typing. Subjects who had been exposed to COVID-19, were actively infected with it, or had recovered from it provided the deeply sampled blood TCRbeta repertoires that made up the dataset. Nearly every sample came with metadata listing a de-identified subject ID, COVID-19 status, age in years and sex. Samples were obtained from the ongoing ImmuneRACE study (first 160 participants) and from over a thousand subjects provided by 6 global collaborators. The prospective study material was composed of cDNA or gDNA derived from T cells, B-cell-depleted T cells, or PBMCs. The repertoires were released in a freely available public database intended as a resource for research on the immune response to SARS-CoV-2.

Participants in the prospective study were aged roughly 18 to 89 years, lived in about two dozen United States geographic areas, and enrolled through a virtual design. In the prospective study, participants were assigned to cohorts based on the clinical history participants reported in a screening survey and a study questionnaire. Recovered participants in ImmuneRACE Cohort 3 were defined by two consecutive negative NP/OP PCR tests, clearance by a healthcare professional, or resolution of symptoms. Mobile phlebotomists in the prospective study collected whole blood, serum and a nasopharyngeal or oropharyngeal swab from every participant. Over a roughly two-month period, participants in the prospective study had the option of providing additional blood draws and questionnaires. Before DNA extraction, blood samples from the prospective study were shipped at room temperature or frozen. From the germline V gene, CDR1 is SQVTM and CDR2 is ANQGSEA. From its cysteine to its phenylalanine, the CDR3 spans 13 amino acids. The CDR3 DNA has 39 bases and is translated from base 1. Trimming costs V 7 bases and J 9 bases, and their ends lie 16 bases apart.

What the study reported, not specific to this receptor: The quantity of clinical and demographic metadata differed by source and by participant and was supplied without curation.

TCRbeta CDR3 regions were amplified from genomic DNA by means of the immunoSEQ Assay, a bias-controlled multiplex PCR. Per the original workflow: Nucleated cell counts per sample were estimated from amplification of reference gene primers within the assay. To quantify the absolute abundance of each unique TCRbeta CDR3 rearrangement, sequence reads were collapsed and filtered. For each sample, productive Simpson clonality was calculated by taking the square root of Simpson's diversity index across productive rearrangements. Held by TCRdb, this immuneACCESS table contains in-frame sequences only and omits some clones. Under half of the omission traces to an unresolved V gene where checked; the cause of the rest is unknown. V, J and clone size were drawn from that table, and D and trimming were deduced from the DNA. The sample profile shows 250,000 to 300,000 clones; nearly 90% of them were found once. The ten largest clones take up 1.5% to 2% of the sample.

The sequenced sample consisted of PBMCs or T cells enriched from blood (not recorded which). This receptor was obtained from a woman aged 60-70 years who had recovered from COVID-19. In this chain, TRBV29-1 is recombined with TRBJ1-6, with TRBD1 as a weak D call on 5 bases. The nucleotides are TGCAGCGCTAGTTTGGGGCAGGCTTCACCCCTCCACTTT. Its translation reads: CSASLGQASPLHF.